This TCR beta chain was sequenced for a study of Ad26.COV2.S vaccination and SARS-CoV-2 variants. Whole-study context: A participant enrolled in the COV1001 Ad26.COV2.S trial arm provided the sample. Dosing was one shot or two shots 56 days apart. Points from the study as a whole: It was reported that spike-specific CD8+ and CD4+ T cell responses were substantially broad after vaccination. Placebo recipients trailed vaccine recipients in spike-specific TCR breadth.

Only in-frame clones appear in the TCRdb table, and some are missing; sequencing was by immunoSEQ multiplex PCR. The table records roughly 400,000 clones, approximately 89% of them present only once. The germline V and J ends were trimmed by 1 base and 8 bases, with 29 bases remaining between them. There are 19 residues in the CDR3. From germline, CDR1 is MGHRA and CDR2 YSYEKL. The treatment is: roughly 18 received Ad26.COV2.S at low or high dose, single or two shots; about 5 received placebo; per-sample allocation not given. After the first vaccine or placebo injection, samples were drawn on day 63. Comment on this clone: The antigen is undetermined.

The sequence came from a person between 18 and 65 years old who received the Ad26.COV2.S COVID-19 vaccine or a placebo. This chain uses TRBV4-1 with TRBJ1-2, with D perhaps matching TRBD1 (6 bases). This material consisted of peripheral blood, taken in a trial of Ad26.COV2.S vaccine versus placebo. The CDR3, as DNA: TGCGCCAGCAGCCAAGGTCAAGTGATGCGGGTACAGGGAAGTTCCGGCTACACCTTC. Its protein product is CASSQGQVMRVQGSSGYTF.